One and the same sample provided the 9 T cell receptor beta chains below, sequenced in a study of blood T cell repertoires in COVID-19. Sequencing was performed with immunoSEQ multiplex PCR; in TCRdb, only in-frame clones are kept and a portion is missing. Of about 180,000 clones listed, about 83% are singletons. The specimen sequenced was peripheral blood. Receptors originate from a human donor in a cohort sampled during active COVID-19.

The chain links TRBV5-1 to TRBJ2-5; D is uncertain. Trimming removed 7 bases at V and 5 bases at J, with 24 bases between. The germline V gene has CDR1 SGHRS and CDR2 YFSETQ. The CDR3 spans 16 residues. CDR3 coding DNA: TGCGCCAGCTCTCCTTCTACGCACTCCCTCAGGGAGACCCAGTACTTC. Amino acids: CASSPSTHSLRETQYF.

The chain combines TRBV7-9 with TRBJ2-7; the match to TRBD1 covers 10 bases. The CDR3 spans 15 residues. The V and J ends lost 4 bases and 5 bases, in that order; junction bases with no gene match: 8. From germline, CDR1 is SEHNR and CDR2 FQNEAQ (reference sequence). The CDR3 here is CASSSRDRGTHEQYF. CDR3 DNA: TGTGCCAGCAGCTCCCGGGACAGGGGTACCCACGAGCAGTACTTC. Full variable domain (rest looked up from reference TRBV7-9 and TRBJ2-7): DTGVSQNPRHKITKRGQNVTFRCDPISEHNRLYWYRQTLGQGPEFLTYFQNEAQLEKSRLLSDRFSAERPKGSFSTLEIQRTEQGDSAMYLCASSSRDRGTHEQYFGPGTRLTVT.

This chain joins TRBV7-3 and TRBJ2-3, with 12 bases that match TRBD2. Germline V gene sequence: CDR1 SGHTA, CDR2 FQGTGA. This CDR3 has 15 residues. V gave up 5 bases and J gave up 8 bases; unmatched junction bases: 8. This chain's CDR3 is CASSPLAGGHGTQYF. The CDR3 nucleotides read TGTGCCAGCAGCCCTCTAGCGGGGGGGCATGGTACGCAGTATTTT.

The chain employs TRBV7-2 and TRBJ2-1, with D unresolved. Germline V lookup: CDR1 SGHTA, CDR2 FQGNSA. The CDR3 is 13 residues long. The V end was cut by 0 bases, the J end by 5 bases, with 5 bases between. CDR3 sequence (DNA): TGTGCCAGCAGCTTAGCGTCCGACAATGAGCAGTTCTTC. Its translation: CASSLASDNEQFF. The variable domain in full, with the rest retrieved from reference TRBV7-2 and TRBJ2-1, is GAGVSQSPSNKVTEKGKDVELRCDPISGHTALYWYRQSLGQGLEFLIYFQGNSAPDKSGLPSDRFSAERTGGSVSTLTIQRTQQEDSAVYLCASSLASDNEQFFGPGTRLTVL.

The chain links TRBV28 to TRBJ1-2; D gene uncertain. The CDR3 runs 14 residues. Germline lookup yields CDR1 MDHEN and CDR2 SYDVKM. The V and J ends lost 3 bases and 6 bases respectively, with 14 bases between them. CDR3 protein: CASSFQVIGDGYTF. In DNA, the CDR3 is TGTGCCAGCAGTTTTCAGGTTATCGGGGATGGCTACACCTTC.

The chain joins TRBV12-3 or TRBV12-4 to TRBJ2-5; 8 nucleotides line up with TRBD1. J gave up 5 bases and V 5 bases, and 4 bases lay outside the gene matches. This CDR3 contains 13 residues. In DNA form, the CDR3 reads TGTGCCAGCAGTCGGAACAGGGGGGAGACCCAGTACTTC. It encodes CASSRNRGETQYF.

V gene TRBV6-4 combines with J gene TRBJ2-1; TRBD2 matches at 11 bases. The CDR3 is 15 residues long. Germline CDR1 MRHNA, CDR2 SNTAGT. Unmatched junction bases numbered 2, after V lost 5 bases and J lost 2 bases. This CDR3 reads CASSTGLAAYNEQFF. CDR3 sequence (DNA): TGTGCCAGCAGTACGGGACTAGCGGCCTACAATGAGCAGTTCTTC.

V gene TRBV5-6 combines with J gene TRBJ2-6; 7 bases agree with TRBD1. Germline V CDR1 and CDR2: SGHDT, YYEEEE. J was trimmed by 4 bases and V by 5 bases; bases with no gene match: 6. The CDR3 consists of 15 residues. The CDR3 region has the DNA TGTGCCAGCAGTTCACAGGGGTCCGGGGCCAACGTCCTGACTTTC. Its translation is CASSSQGSGANVLTF.

V gene TRBV7-2 combines with J gene TRBJ2-5, with TRBD2 matching over 14 bases. V lost 3 bases, J lost 6 bases, and 12 bases stayed unmatched. The CDR3 consists of 18 residues. CDR1 is SGHTA, CDR2 FQGNSA, per germline. CDR3 nucleotide sequence: TGTGCCAGCAGCTTGGTGTTGGGGGGACTAGCGGGGGCTCAGACCCAGTACTTC. Residues: CASSLVLGGLAGAQTQYF.